The 22 T cell receptor beta chains below were found in one sample sequenced in a study of a mutant IDH1 vaccine in newly diagnosed glioma. Sequenced by immunoSEQ multiplex PCR; TCRdb stores in-frame clones only, minus some. This sample has about 60,000 clones, with over 80% found just once. The time point denotes: week 23, last vaccination. Every vaccination contained 300 ug of the mutant IDH1 20-mer peptide and was paired with topical imiquimod. Antigens for these TCRs are unknown. This specimen consisted of PBMCs, obtained from a glioma patient whose treatment included an IDH1 peptide vaccine. These receptors were collected from a man aged 35 to 55 with glioma.

This clone was seen only once. The chain is built from TRBV18 and TRBJ2-2; D may be TRBD1 or TRBD2 (5 bases each). Germline V gene data show CDR1 as KGHSH and CDR2 as LQKENI. V shed 4 bases and J shed 2 bases, with 11 bases lying between them. This CDR3 comprises 15 residues. CDR3 nucleotides: TGTGCCAGCTCACGGGGACGGACAAACACCGGGGAGCTGTTTTTT. The encoded protein is CASSRGRTNTGELFF.

V usage is TRBV5-6 and J usage is TRBJ2-5, with D perhaps being TRBD1 or TRBD2 (5 bases each). The CDR3 extends over 15 amino acids. Deletions cut 0 bases from V and 7 bases from J, with 16 bases between. Germline assignment: CDR1 SGHDT and CDR2 YYEEEE. The CDR3 sequence is CASSLGGDALGTQYF. DNA for the CDR3: TGTGCCAGCAGCTTGGGAGGGGACGCGTTAGGGACCCAGTACTTC.

The chain carries TRBV4-1 and TRBJ2-5; D unresolved. The CDR3 totals 14 residues. V was trimmed by 1 base and J by 4 bases, leaving 10 bases between them. Per the germline V gene, CDR1 is MGHRA and CDR2 is YSYEKL. DNA for the CDR3: TGCGCCAGCAGCCAAGGCGTTGCCGGAGAGACCCAGTACTTC. Translating gives CASSQGVAGETQYF.

The chain combines TRBV14 with TRBJ1-2; D possibly corresponds to TRBD1 (5 bases). V was clipped by 0 bases and J by 3 bases, with 11 bases between them. The CDR3 runs 15 residues. CDR1 SGHDN and CDR2 FVKESK come from the germline V gene. This chain's CDR3 is CASSQDAREDYGYTF. CDR3 DNA: TGTGCCAGCAGCCAAGATGCCAGGGAAGACTATGGCTACACCTTC. Combining the CDR3 with reference TRBV14 and TRBJ1-2 gives the whole variable domain EAGVTQFPSHSVIEKGQTVTLRCDPISGHDNLYWYRRVMGKEIKFLLHFVKESKQDESGMPNNRFLAERTGGTYSTLKVQPAELEDSGVYFCASSQDAREDYGYTFGSGTRLTVV.

J is TRBJ2-2 and V is TRBV9; perhaps D is TRBD1 or TRBD2 (5 bases each). Germline CDR1 reads SGDLS; CDR2 reads YYNGEE. The CDR3 has 15 residues. V dropped 3 bases and J dropped 4 bases, with 13 bases sitting between them. The CDR3 loop is CASSAQSGATGELFF. The CDR3 nucleotides are TGTGCCAGCAGCGCGCAGTCCGGGGCCACCGGGGAGCTGTTTTTT. Full variable domain (outside the CDR3, taken from reference TRBV9 and TRBJ2-2): DSGVTQTPKHLITATGQRVTLRCSPRSGDLSVYWYQQSLDQGLQFLIQYYNGEERAKGNILERFSAQQFPDLHSELNLSSLELGDSALYFCASSAQSGATGELFFGEGSRLTVL.

The chain joins TRBV27 to TRBJ2-1; possibly TRBD1 for D (5 bases). CDR3 length: 13 residues. Trimming removed 7 bases at V and 8 bases at J, with 15 bases between. Germline CDR1 MNHEY, CDR2 SMNVEV (reference sequence). The DNA for the CDR3 is TGTGCCAGCACCCTAGGTCAGGGATATGAGCAGTTCTTC. Amino acids: CASTLGQGYEQFF.

This sequence joins TRBV27 and TRBJ2-7, with D perhaps TRBD1 or TRBD2 (5 bases each). Germline CDR1 is MNHEY and CDR2 is SMNVEV (reference sequence). The CDR3 spans 16 residues. V was trimmed by 8 bases and J by 6 bases, leaving 26 bases between them. This CDR3 reads CASRRPGTQSASEQYF. The CDR3 nucleotides read TGTGCCAGCCGAAGACCAGGGACGCAATCCGCTTCCGAGCAGTACTTC.

The chain combines TRBV28 with TRBJ2-1; 8 bases are shared with TRBD2. J lost 10 bases, V lost 7 bases, and 12 bases had no gene match. This CDR3 has 14 amino acids. Germline CDR1 is MDHEN and CDR2 is SYDVKM. The chain's CDR3 is CASMNPVAGREQFF. DNA for the CDR3: TGTGCCAGCATGAACCCTGTAGCGGGGCGGGAGCAGTTCTTC. Full variable domain (missing parts from reference TRBV28 and TRBJ2-1): DVKVTQSSRYLVKRTGEKVFLECVQDMDHENMFWYRQDPGLGLRLIYFSYDVKMKEKGDIPEGYSVSREKKERFSLILESASTNQTSMYLCASMNPVAGREQFFGPGTRLTVL.

V usage is TRBV19 and J usage is TRBJ1-2; D remains ambiguous. Germline V gene sequence: CDR1 LNHDA, CDR2 SQIVND (reference sequence). V was trimmed by 3 bases and J by 4 bases, leaving 9 bases between them. The CDR3 totals 13 residues. CDR3 in DNA: TGTGCCAGTAGTATCAACACCTTCTATGGCTACACCTTC. It translates to CASSINTFYGYTF. The full variable domain, its missing parts supplied by reference TRBV19 and TRBJ1-2, is DGGITQSPKYLFRKEGQNVTLSCEQNLNHDAMYWYRQDPGQGLRLIYYSQIVNDFQKGDIAEGYSVSREKKESFPLTVTSAQKNPTAFYLCASSINTFYGYTFGSGTRLTVV.

J is TRBJ1-1 and V is TRBV21-1. TRBV21-1 is a documented pseudogene. The CDR3 is 14 amino acids. The CDR3 sequence is CASGGRGRNTEAFF. In nucleotides, the CDR3 is TGTGCCAGCGGCGGTCGGGGGAGGAACACTGAAGCTTTCTTT.

The rearrangement uses TRBV7-8 and TRBJ2-3; 8 bases map to TRBD2. The J segment lost 4 bases and the V segment lost 3 bases, leaving 3 bases of the junction unmatched. Germline CDR1 is SGHVS and CDR2 is FQNEAQ. The CDR3 extends over 14 amino acids. CDR3: CASSFREGADTQYF. For the CDR3, the DNA is TGTGCCAGCAGCTTCCGGGAGGGGGCAGATACGCAGTATTTT.

DNA of the CDR3: TGTGCCAGCAGCTTAGTCGTACATATCAATCAGCCCCAGCATTTT. This translates into CASSLVVHINQPQHF. This chain uses TRBV11-3 with TRBJ1-5; D not certain. The CDR3 is made up of 15 amino acids. V was pared by 1 base and J by 3 bases, with 10 bases between. Germline assignment: CDR1 SGHNT and CDR2 YENEEA.

The chain employs TRBV7-8 and TRBJ1-5; D is undetermined. The CDR3 loop spans 16 amino acids. With 2 bases removed from V and 0 bases from J, the gap between germline ends came to 11 bases. Looked up from germline, CDR1 is SGHVS and CDR2 is FQNEAQ. This chain's CDR3 is CASSLLSRSSNQPQHF. CDR3 DNA: TGTGCCAGCAGCTTATTGTCCAGGAGTAGCAATCAGCCCCAGCATTTT. Complete variable domain (other parts from reference TRBV7-8 and TRBJ1-5): GAGVSQSPRYKVAKRGQDVALRCDPISGHVSLFWYQQALGQGPEFLTYFQNEAQLDKSGLPSDRFFAERPEGSVSTLKIQRTQQEDSAVYLCASSLLSRSSNQPQHFGDGTRLSIL.

The chain couples TRBV6-1 to TRBJ2-3; 8 bases are a match to TRBD2. Germline CDR1 reads MNHNS; CDR2 reads SASEGT. The V gene end was trimmed by 1 base and the J gene end by 4 bases; junction bases not matched to a gene: 4. This CDR3 has 15 residues. In nucleotides, the CDR3 is TGTGCCAGCAGTGAAGTCGGCGGGAGGTCAGATACGCAGTATTTT. Protein: CASSEVGGRSDTQYF.

V gene TRBV9 combines with J gene TRBJ2-5; D is undetermined. Germline V gene sequence: CDR1 SGDLS, CDR2 YYNGEE. This CDR3 is 13 amino acids long. V gave up 0 bases and J gave up 4 bases, with 7 bases separating them. The CDR3 sequence: CASSVDWRETQYF. In DNA, the CDR3 is TGTGCCAGCAGCGTAGACTGGCGAGAGACCCAGTACTTC. The variable domain in full, with the rest retrieved from reference TRBV9 and TRBJ2-5, is DSGVTQTPKHLITATGQRVTLRCSPRSGDLSVYWYQQSLDQGLQFLIQYYNGEERAKGNILERFSAQQFPDLHSELNLSSLELGDSALYFCASSVDWRETQYFGPGTRLLVL.

This clone was detected a few times. The chain couples TRBV10-1 to TRBJ1-3; D ambiguous. The germline V and J ends were trimmed by 10 bases and 4 bases, with 5 bases remaining between them. Germline CDR1 WNHNN, CDR2 SYGVQD (reference sequence). CDR3 length equals 10 residues. Written as DNA, the CDR3 is TGCGCCACACAGGGAAACACCATATATTTT. Protein product: CATQGNTIYF.

The CDR3 loop reads CASKRTGNTEAFF. The CDR3 coding sequence is TGTGCCAGCAAGAGGACGGGGAACACTGAAGCTTTCTTT. The V gene is TRBV6-4, the J gene TRBJ1-1, with D hard to call. CDR1 is MRHNA and CDR2 is SNTAGT in the germline V gene. V was cut by 7 bases and J by 1 base, with 10 bases left in between. CDR3 length equals 13 residues.

The genes are TRBV15 and TRBJ2-7; D perhaps matches TRBD2 (6 bases). V lost 5 bases and J lost 2, with 19 bases in between. Germline assignment: CDR1 LNHNV and CDR2 YYDKDF (reference sequence). The CDR3 is 16 amino acids. The CDR3 DNA follows: TGTGCCACCAGCTACCAGCCGGGACTCCTAACCTACGAGCAGTACTTC. Its protein product is CATSYQPGLLTYEQYF.

This clone has more than one count but fewer than ten. The rearrangement joins TRBV10-3 to TRBJ2-2; 8 bases match TRBD2. V shed 0 bases, J shed 6 bases, and the junction held 0 bases outside the gene matches. Germline CDR1 is ENHRY and CDR2 is SYGVKD. The CDR3 covers 14 residues. The CDR3, as DNA: TGTGCCATCAGTGAGTCAGCGGGAGCCGGGGAGCTGTTTTTT. This codes for CAISESAGAGELFF.

V and J are TRBV6-5 and TRBJ1-5; 7 bases map to TRBD1. The CDR3 sequence is 14 residues long. Trimming took 5 bases from V and 6 from J; bases not matched to a gene: 7. The germline V gene has CDR1 MNHEY and CDR2 SVGAGI. The CDR3 nucleotides are TGTGCCAGCAGTAACAGGGGATCCGGTCAGCCCCAGCATTTT. This sequence encodes CASSNRGSGQPQHF.

The V and J genes are TRBV28 and TRBJ1-1; D unresolved. The CDR3 loop spans 12 amino acids. Germline V gene data show CDR1 as MDHEN and CDR2 as SYDVKM. V was clipped by 3 bases and J by 8 bases, with 10 bases between them. In DNA, the CDR3 is TGTGCCAGCAGTTTGGAGGGTCGGGAAGCTTTCTTT. Translating it yields CASSLEGREAFF.

This clone was picked up one time. V and J are TRBV4-3 and TRBJ2-7; D unclear. Trimming took off 0 bases at V and 6 bases at J, with 24 bases between the two ends. Germline V gene data show CDR1 as LGHNA and CDR2 as YSLEER. The CDR3 is made up of 18 amino acids. CDR3 DNA: TGCGCCAGCAGCCAAGAAGGTGCTCGGGCGGCCCGGAACGGCGAGCAGTACTTC. Translating gives CASSQEGARAARNGEQYF.